This entry lists 21 T cell receptor beta chains sequenced from one sample in a study of tumor-infiltrating lymphocytes in primary liver carcinoma. Production of TCR beta cDNA used roughly 500 ng total RNA together with a constant-region primer. For TCR beta, libraries were produced by three nested multiplex PCR rounds using slightly modified ARM-PCR. The opening two PCR rounds, about 11 cycles each, paired TRBV1-TRBV30 forward primers with a C-beta reverse primer. TCRdb reanalysed the multiplex PCR reads using MiXCR and keeps one entry per CDR3 protein. The table includes over 100,000 distinct CDR3 sequences, less than 75% detected once. Unsorted bulk tissue, roughly 20-32 mg of it, served as the source for co-extraction of RNA and DNA. The sequencing sample was made of tumor-adjacent normal liver tissue. The receptors here all came from a woman aged 55-69 years with primary liver carcinoma and hepatitis B virus infection.

Note on this clonotype: Mismatch with germline at one junction end may stem from a read error. V gene TRBV4-1 combines with J gene TRBJ2-1; 14 positions match TRBD2. The CDR3 is 16 residues long. Per germline, CDR1 MGHRA and CDR2 YSYEKL. CDR3 residues: CASSQVGLAGDNQQFF. The CDR3 bases are TGCGCCAGTAGCCAAGTGGGACTAGCGGGGGACAATCAGCAGTTCTTC.

The V and J genes are TRBV6-1 and TRBJ1-5; TRBD1 matches at 9 bases. Per the germline V gene, CDR1 is MNHNS and CDR2 is SASEGT. The CDR3 runs to 16 residues. The CDR3 reads CASGSGTGCGNQPQHF. CDR3 sequence (DNA): TGTGCTAGCGGCTCCGGGACAGGGTGCGGGAATCAGCCCCAGCATTTT.

A remark on this clonotype: One end of the junction fails to match germline, which may point to a read error. The chain has TRBV12-3 or TRBV12-4 and TRBJ1-2; no clear D gene. This CDR3 is built from 15 residues. CDR3 region: CVSSFRTIGATDYTF. CDR3 in DNA: TGTGTCAGCAGTTTTCGGACGATTGGAGCGACGGACTACACCTTC.

Details on this clonotype: Mismatch with germline at one junction end may stem from a read error. The chain combines TRBV12-3 or TRBV12-4 with TRBJ1-1; maybe TRBD1 (6 bases). This CDR3 contains 11 residues. The CDR3 sequence: CTSTSGAEAFF. The CDR3 nucleotides read TGTACCAGCACTTCAGGGGCTGAAGCTTTCTTT.

Of note for this clonotype: A read error may explain this, as a much larger clone is one base away. The chain combines TRBV12-3 or TRBV12-4 with TRBJ2-2, with 13 positions matching TRBD2. CDR3 size: 18 residues. J lost 6 bases, V lost 5 bases, and 12 bases had no gene match. The CDR3 here is CASSRRLAGGRYAGELFF. DNA of the CDR3: TGTGCCAGCAGTAGGAGACTAGCGGGAGGCCGTTATGCCGGGGAGCTGTTTTTT.

About this clonotype: Its ends do not fully match the called genes, so a read error is possible. The chain has TRBV11-2 and TRBJ2-3; perhaps TRBD1 as D (5 bases). This CDR3 is built from 16 residues. Germline V CDR1 and CDR2: SGHAT, FQNNGV. Here the CDR3 reads CDSSLAGHAITDTQYF. DNA for the CDR3: TGTGACAGCAGCTTAGCCGGACATGCGATCACTGATACGCAGTATTTT.

This chain connects TRBV6-5 to TRBJ2-1; D tentatively reads TRBD1 or TRBD2 (5 bases each). The CDR3 runs to 14 residues. Germline CDR1 MNHEY, CDR2 SVGAGI. The V gene lost 10 bases and the J gene lost 2 bases, with 15 bases spanning the gap. Written as DNA, the CDR3 is TGTGCCATCAGGGCCACCGGGGCCTACAATGAGCAGTTCTTC. This gives the protein CAIRATGAYNEQFF.

As regards this clonotype: An end of the junction does not agree with germline; a read error may underlie this. This chain connects TRBV6-1 to TRBJ2-2; D not resolved. Germline CDR1 is MNHNS and CDR2 is SASEGT. The CDR3 extends over 12 amino acids. The CDR3 loop reads CTSSGYTGELFF. CDR3 in DNA: TGTACCAGCAGTGGATACACCGGGGAGCTGTTTTTT.

A word on this clonotype: A much larger clonotype is one base distant, so this may be a read error. The rearrangement joins TRBV28 to TRBJ2-2, with 9 positions matching TRBD2. Germline V lookup: CDR1 MDHEN, CDR2 SYDVKM. The CDR3 sequence is 19 residues long. The CDR3 is CASLWREGTKEQNTGEPFF. CDR3 DNA sequence: TGTGCCAGCCTCTGGCGGGAGGGAACCAAAGAGCAGAACACCGGGGAGCCGTTTTTT.

This clonotype occurred many times. The chain is built from TRBV6-1 and TRBJ2-2, with 8 positions matching TRBD2. CDR3 length equals 18 residues. Germline V lookup: CDR1 MNHNS, CDR2 SASEGT. The junction had 8 bases not matched to a gene; V was cut back by 2 bases and J by 0 bases. The CDR3 nucleotides read TGTGCCAGCAGTGAATACCCAAGCGGGAGCGCGAACACCGGGGAGCTGTTTTTT. Its translation: CASSEYPSGSANTGELFF.

This clonotype has a count of ten or more. DNA for the CDR3: TGTGCCAGCAGCCCGATTACAGGGAACGGGTACACTGAAGCTTTCTTT. Encoded protein: CASSPITGNGYTEAFF. The chain combines TRBV5-5 with TRBJ1-1, with a possible D match to TRBD1 (6 bases). Germline V gene sequence: CDR1 SGHKS, CDR2 YYEKEE (reference sequence). Trimming stripped 4 bases from V and 3 bases from J, with 19 bases between. This CDR3 contains 16 residues.

Details on this clonotype: One end of the junction does not line up with germline, which may come from a read error. This chain uses TRBV11-2 with TRBJ2-7, with D perhaps matching TRBD2 (5 bases). CDR3 size: 13 residues. Germline loops: CDR1 SGHAT, CDR2 FQNNGV. In DNA form, the CDR3 reads TGTGCCAGCGGCTTAAGGCGAGGGTACGAGCAATACTTC. This sequence encodes CASGLRRGYEQYF.

This clonotype was recorded at least ten times. It is unclear where the CDR3 begins or ends on the DNA, so no DNA is shown, and the CDR3 is as TCRdb lists it. The chain recombines TRBV7-8 with TRBJ2-1; whether TRBD1, the table's D call, matches the DNA was not checked. The germline V gene encodes CDR1 SGHVS and CDR2 FQNEAQ. The CDR3 is 13 amino acids long, termini counted. The chain's CDR3 is CASSQGVGTGSFF.

A word on this clonotype: An end of the junction does not agree with germline; a read error may underlie this. This chain connects TRBV29-1 to TRBJ2-2, with TRBD2 matching 8 bases. Germline values: CDR1 SQVTM, CDR2 ANQGSEA. The CDR3 is 15 amino acids. The CDR3 spells CSDRAGTRDTRELFF. In nucleotides, the CDR3 is TGCAGCGACCGGGCCGGGACTAGGGACACCCGGGAGCTGTTTTTT.

This clonotype came up many times. The V call is TRBV29-1, the J call TRBJ1-2; 9 bases line up with TRBD1. Germline trimming cut 3 bases from V and 2 bases from J; bases unmatched to any gene: 4. Germline CDR1 reads SQVTM; CDR2 reads ANQGSEA. The CDR3 loop spans 14 amino acids. The CDR3 nucleotides read TGCAGCGTTGAGGGACAGGGACAGAACTATGGCTACACCTTC. Protein: CSVEGQGQNYGYTF.

A note on this clonotype: This is likely a read error, given that the CDR3 carries no conserved phenylalanine or tryptophan at its end. The CDR3 loop reads CASSYSVMSDTEAFL. DNA for the CDR3: TGTGCCAGCAGTTACTCTGTTATGTCGGACACTGAAGCTTTCCTT. The chain has TRBV6-5 and TRBJ1-1; D unresolved. The germline gives CDR1 MNHEY, CDR2 SVGAGI. The germline V and J ends were trimmed by 0 bases and 3 bases, with 11 bases remaining between them. The CDR3 sequence is 15 residues long.

In regard to this clonotype: Mismatch with germline at one junction end may stem from a read error. The chain links TRBV2 to TRBJ1-5, with D unclear. Germline values: CDR1 SNHLY, CDR2 FYNNEI. This CDR3 has 13 amino acids. This chain's CDR3 is CASGEASNQPQHF. The CDR3 DNA is TGTGCCAGCGGTGAAGCATCCAATCAGCCCCAGCATTTT. Complete variable domain (other parts from reference TRBV2 and TRBJ1-5): EPEVTQTPSHQVTQMGQEVILRCVPISNHLYFYWYRQILGQKVEFLVSFYNNEISEKSEIFDDQFSVERPDGSNFTLKIRSTKLEDSAMYFCASGEASNQPQHFGDGTRLSIL.

Note on this clonotype: The final CDR3 position lacks the conserved phenylalanine or tryptophan, pointing to a likely read error. This chain connects TRBV29-1 to TRBJ1-1; no clear D. Germline V lookup: CDR1 SQVTM, CDR2 ANQGSEA. The CDR3 totals 13 residues. The CDR3 region has the DNA TGCAGCGCCCAGTATGGTCAGAACACAGAAGCTTTCCTT. Residues: CSAQYGQNTEAFL.

Notes on this clonotype: At one end, the junction sequence differs from germline, possibly due to a read error. CDR3 in amino acids: CASVCSGRGSSYDEQFF. The DNA of the CDR3 is TGTGCCAGCGTTTGTAGCGGGAGAGGAAGCTCCTACGATGAGCAGTTCTTC. This chain connects TRBV6-5 to TRBJ2-1; TRBD2 aligns across 9 bases. The CDR3 extends over 17 amino acids. Germline lookup yields CDR1 MNHEY and CDR2 SVGAGI.

For this clonotype: The missing conserved phenylalanine or tryptophan at the end of this CDR3 makes a read error likely. The chain is built from TRBV6-1 and TRBJ2-1; TRBD2 might be the D (6 bases). Germline V gene data show CDR1 as MNHNS and CDR2 as SASEGT. The CDR3 has 15 amino acids. The CDR3 reads CASPPTGRRVLEQFL. In DNA, the CDR3 is TGTGCTAGCCCCCCGACGGGGAGGAGGGTCCTTGAGCAGTTCCTC.

CDR3 coding DNA: TGCAGCACCCTGACTATCGGGAGTGATGAGCAGTTCTTC. Encoded protein: CSTLTIGSDEQFF. J is TRBJ2-1 and V is TRBV29-1; D is possibly TRBD2 (6 bases). The V end lost 8 bases, the J end lost 8 bases, and 19 bases lay between the germline ends. CDR1 is SQVTM and CDR2 is ANQGSEA in the germline V gene. This CDR3 spans 13 amino acids.